The text below deals with one T cell receptor beta chain. There is no known antigen for this receptor. No qualities accompany the bases; no much larger clone lies one base away. This entry is derived from a study of a mutant IDH1 vaccine in newly diagnosed glioma (dated by TCRdb to the early 2020s). With respect to the entire study: Patients were given eight vaccinations, in weeks 1, 3, 5, 7, 11, 15, 19 and 23, which matched visits V03 through V10. Before enrollment, most patients had been given radiochemotherapy with temozolomide as standard therapy, while the rest had received either radiotherapy alone or temozolomide alone. For exploratory analyses, longitudinal TCRB deep sequencing was carried out in more than 20 treated patients wherever samples were available. The roughly 32 treated patients were around 62% male and roughly 40% female, with a mean age of approximately 40 years. Peripheral blood was collected at six visits: V03 (baseline), V05, V07, V10, V12 and V13. In the chemotherapy-containing groups, vaccination started alongside temozolomide cycles, whereas in patients who had radiotherapy alone it started 4-6 weeks after radiotherapy. Results the study describes overall, beyond this receptor: Immune responses induced by the vaccine were seen in around 93% of patients across multiple MHC alleles. PBMC samples for TCRB deep sequencing were selected based on availability. Pseudoprogression seemed to be unrelated to changes in the top peripheral T cell clonotypes found by TCRB sequencing. The authors stated that sample limitations prevented analyses of patient blood samples from being reproduced.

The germline V gene encodes CDR1 SGHRS and CDR2 YFSETQ. V is cut by 4 bases and J by 2 bases, and the space between the germline ends is 10 bases. Reading from cysteine to phenylalanine, the CDR3 counts 13 amino acids. This entry keeps only the CDR3 DNA: 39 bases, framed from base 1. Libraries were made using the immunoSEQ multiplex PCR assay. Following the manufacturer's protocol, the hsTCRB Kit was used to amplify rearranged TCR beta chain sequences. Sequencing of TCRB libraries was carried out on an Illumina MiSeq. The source study handled its data this way. The proprietary platform of the kit vendor was used for demultiplexing, trimming and gene mapping. Entries here come from immuneACCESS through TCRdb and include only in-frame sequences with V and J called. Some clones fail to appear in such tables; in the studies checked, an unresolved V gene covers under half of the shortfall, and the cause of the remainder is unknown. That table is the source of V, J and clone size, and D and trimming were worked out from the DNA. This sample comprises about 77,000 clones, 85% of them detected only once. Clones ranked in the top ten supply approximately 0.8% of the sample.

The time point label, read with the paper, signifies: week 23, last vaccination. Each vaccine dose, consisting of 300 ug of a 20-mer mutant IDH1 peptide in Montanide, was administered subcutaneously with topical imiquimod. Newly diagnosed WHO grade 3 or 4 IDH1-mutant astrocytomas showing loss of nuclear ATRX were present in the donors. The samples were drawn from NOA16, a multicentre, single-arm, open-label phase I trial in Germany that tested a mutant IDH1 peptide vaccine in humans for the first time. Genomic DNA for TCRB sequencing was extracted from EDTA blood using the DNeasy Blood and Tissue Kit.

The chain is encoded by TRBV5-1 joined to TRBJ2-7, with no confidently assigned D gene. The sequence derives from a woman between 45 and 60 years old with glioma. This sample comprised PBMCs, obtained from a glioma patient whose treatment included an IDH1 peptide vaccine. The CDR3 reads as follows: CASSEVGTYEQYF. The DNA sequence is given as TGCGCCAGCAGCGAAGTGGGGACCTACGAGCAGTACTTC.